This T cell receptor beta chain was identified in a study of blood T cell repertoires in COVID-19. The wider study: Both acute and convalescent COVID-19 samples were obtained from the United States, Italy and Spain. Sources were T cells, B-cell-depleted T cells, or PBMCs; the material itself was cDNA or gDNA.

In the source study's methods: Amplifying reference gene primers gave estimates of nucleated cell counts. TCRdb's table, derived via immunoSEQ multiplex PCR, lists solely in-frame clones and lacks some. That table furnishes V, J and clone size, whereas the DNA furnished D and trimming. The profile shows tens of thousands of clones, 85% of them singletons. V lost 2 bases to trimming and J lost 5 bases; unmatched junction nucleotides: 8. The length of the CDR3 is 15 residues. The germline V gene encodes CDR1 SGHRS and CDR2 YFSETQ. This clonotype was sampled from a man between 65 and 80 years old with acute or convalescent COVID-19. The chain uses TRBV5-1 and TRBJ2-5; 8 bases are shared with TRBD1. Material for sequencing was peripheral blood. CDR3 DNA sequence: TGCGCCAGCAGCTTCTCCAGGGGGCGTTATGAGACCCAGTACTTC. Encoded protein: CASSFSRGRYETQYF.